This TCR beta chain was sequenced during a study of human T cells and chemical hapten exposure. Individual cDNA molecules each carried unique molecular identifiers attached by the library. TCRdb reanalysed the RACE reads using MiXCR and keeps one entry per CDR3 protein. Of some 84,000 distinct CDR3 sequences in the sample, about 8.5% were seen once. On this clonotype itself: Its cognate antigen is unknown.

Findings and caveats of the study: The study found expanded TCRs formed significantly more large CDR3 similarity clusters than controls. Because they had alopecia, donors may respond immunologically unlike healthy people.

The time point is: pre-sensitization, week 0. Treatment of the sample: therapeutic diphenylcyclopropenone sensitization with weekly scalp DPC. The germline CDR1 and CDR2 sequences are DFQATT and SNEGSKA (reference sequence). CDR3 length: 14 amino acids. V was cut by 6 bases and J by 5 bases, with 19 bases left in between. This material consisted of whole blood, taken in connection with sensitization to the hapten diphenylcyclopropenone (DPC). This TCR was sampled from a middle-aged man with alopecia areata. Some clones in this sample may be carry-over from other donors' samples. The chain has TRBV20-1 and TRBJ2-5; the D gene is possibly TRBD1 (5 bases). The CDR3 sequence: CSAIGELFQETQYF. Here the CDR3 DNA reads TGCAGTGCCATAGGGGAACTCTTTCAGGAGACCCAGTACTTC.